One sample yielded the 21 T cell receptor beta chains listed below, sequenced in a study of cytomegalovirus exposure and HLA in healthy donors. Some clones are missing from TCRdb's copy, which holds only in-frame ones; the method was immunoSEQ multiplex PCR. The table lists more than 120,000 clones, roughly 90% of them singletons. Sequencing used PBMCs. The source of these receptors is a young man in good health and CMV-seropositive.

The rearrangement uses TRBV7-9 and TRBJ1-5; 7 bases align to TRBD1. J lost 8 bases, V lost 1 base, and 5 bases had no gene match. CDR1 and CDR2 from the germline V gene are SEHNR and FQNEAQ (reference sequence). This CDR3 is built from 14 residues. The DNA of the CDR3 is TGTGCCAGCAGCTTAGGGGCGACAGGGAAGCCCCAGCATTTT. Translated: CASSLGATGKPQHF.

The chain links TRBV19 to TRBJ1-2; 7 bases map to TRBD1. Germline CDR1 LNHDA, CDR2 SQIVND (reference sequence). V gave up 7 bases and J gave up 4 bases; unmatched junction bases: 3. This CDR3 spans 12 amino acids. CDR3 nucleotide sequence: TGTGCCAGTACTTCAGGGGGCTATGGCTACACCTTC. Its translation is CASTSGGYGYTF.

The chain links TRBV6-1 to TRBJ1-5; D not resolved. Trimming cost V 8 bases and J 6 bases, with 14 bases left between them. The CDR3 extends over 13 amino acids. The V gene's germline CDR1 is MNHNS and CDR2 SASEGT. Here the CDR3 reads CASGREAGQPQHF. CDR3 DNA sequence: TGTGCCAGCGGTAGGGAGGCCGGTCAGCCCCAGCATTTT.

The chain is built from TRBV9 and TRBJ1-1; D call uncertain. This CDR3 has 14 residues. Trimming took off 4 bases at V and 0 bases at J, with 10 bases between the two ends. Per the germline V gene, CDR1 is SGDLS and CDR2 is YYNGEE. The CDR3 sequence is CASSPRRVNTEAFF. The DNA of the CDR3 is TGTGCCAGCAGCCCTCGACGGGTGAACACTGAAGCTTTCTTT.

The rearrangement uses TRBV5-6 and TRBJ2-3, with a tentative D call TRBD1 (5 bases). CDR3 size: 14 residues. Germline V CDR1 and CDR2: SGHDT, YYEEEE. Trimming removed 0 bases at V and 4 bases at J, with 9 bases between. CDR3 coding DNA: TGTGCCAGCAGCTTGGGGGCAGGGTCAGATACGCAGTATTTT. This codes for CASSLGAGSDTQYF.

CDR3 loop: CATTGTHRADTQYF. Here the CDR3 DNA reads TGTGCCACTACCGGGACACATCGAGCAGATACGCAGTATTTT. The chain carries TRBV10-3 and TRBJ2-3, with D possibly TRBD1 on 6 matching bases. Germline CDR1 ENHRY, CDR2 SYGVKD. The CDR3 length is 14 residues. Trimming cost V 10 bases and J 4 bases, with 18 bases left between them.

This clone was observed a single time. J is TRBJ1-5 and V is TRBV6-6; 7 bases align to TRBD1. The CDR3 has 14 amino acids. J lost 2 bases, V lost 2 bases, and 0 bases had no gene match. The germline CDR1 and CDR2 sequences are MNHNY and SVGAGI (reference sequence). The CDR3 DNA sequence: TGTGCCAGCAGTTACCAGGGGGGCAATCAGCCCCAGCATTTT. The encoded protein is CASSYQGGNQPQHF.

This clone was seen just once. The chain recombines TRBV4-1 with TRBJ2-7; 7 positions agree with TRBD1. The CDR3 has 14 residues. V gave up 4 bases and J gave up 2 bases; unmatched junction bases: 5. Per germline, CDR1 MGHRA and CDR2 YSYEKL. CDR3 bases: TGCGCCAGCAGCCCGACAGGGCTAACCTACGAGCAGTACTTC. The encoded protein is CASSPTGLTYEQYF.

The CDR3 here is CASSVATGLVNEQFF. DNA of the CDR3: TGTGCCAGCAGCGTTGCTACGGGACTAGTCAATGAGCAGTTCTTC. The chain combines TRBV9 with TRBJ2-1; 8 bases map to TRBD2. The CDR3 has 15 amino acids. Germline trimming cut 2 bases from V and 6 bases from J; bases unmatched to any gene: 7. The germline V gene has CDR1 SGDLS and CDR2 YYNGEE.

This chain uses TRBV15 with TRBJ1-5, with 7 bases that match TRBD1. Per germline, CDR1 LNHNV and CDR2 YYDKDF (reference sequence). CDR3 length: 17 residues. V was clipped by 4 bases and J by 1 base; unmatched bases: 10. CDR3 nucleotide sequence: TGTGCCACCAGCAAAAGGACAGGACGTAGAAGCAATCAGCCCCAGCATTTT. Encoded protein: CATSKRTGRRSNQPQHF. Based on the CDR3 plus reference TRBV15 and TRBJ1-5, the full variable domain is DAMVIQNPRYQVTQFGKPVTLSCSQTLNHNVMYWYQQKSSQAPKLLFHYYDKDFNNEADTPDNFQSRRPNTSFCFLDIRSPGLGDTAMYLCATSKRTGRRSNQPQHFGDGTRLSIL.

V is TRBV19 and J is TRBJ2-1, with 8 bases fitting TRBD2. V was pared by 5 bases and J by 4 bases, with 7 bases of the junction left unmatched. The CDR3 covers 15 residues. Germline values: CDR1 LNHDA, CDR2 SQIVND (reference sequence). The CDR3 protein is CASSWASGLYNEQFF. CDR3 nucleotide sequence: TGTGCCAGTAGTTGGGCTAGCGGGTTATACAATGAGCAGTTCTTC.

The gene calls are TRBV29-1 and TRBJ1-1, with D perhaps TRBD1 (6 bases). Germline V gene lookup returns CDR1 SQVTM and CDR2 ANQGSEA. The CDR3 is made up of 14 amino acids. The V end was cut by 2 bases, the J end by 4 bases, with 14 bases between. The chain's CDR3 is CSVENWGGGTEAFF. As DNA, the CDR3 is TGCAGCGTTGAAAATTGGGGAGGGGGCACTGAAGCTTTCTTT.

This chain links TRBV7-9 with TRBJ2-7; D might be TRBD1 (6 bases). CDR1 and CDR2 (germline): SEHNR, FQNEAQ (reference sequence). V shed 3 bases and J shed 3 bases, with 9 bases lying between them. This CDR3 contains 13 residues. The CDR3 DNA follows: TGTGCCAGCAGCTTTAAAGGGGGCTACGAGCAGTACTTC. This codes for CASSFKGGYEQYF.

V is TRBV2 and J is TRBJ2-7; D may be TRBD1 (6 bases). From germline, CDR1 is SNHLY and CDR2 FYNNEI. This CDR3 has 14 amino acids. V shed 6 bases and J shed 2 bases, with 14 bases lying between them. In DNA, the CDR3 is TGTGCCAGCAGACCAGCTGACAGGCCCTACGAGCAGTACTTC. Its protein is CASRPADRPYEQYF.

This chain uses TRBV5-1 with TRBJ2-5, with 7 bases lining up with TRBD1. V lost 5 bases, J lost 3 bases, and 1 base stayed unmatched. CDR3 length equals 12 residues. CDR1 and CDR2 from the germline V gene are SGHRS and YFSETQ. The CDR3 protein is CASRQGEETQYF. For the CDR3, the DNA is TGCGCCAGCAGGCAGGGGGAAGAGACCCAGTACTTC.

The V and J genes are TRBV20-1 and TRBJ2-3, with D tentatively TRBD2 (6 bases). This CDR3 is built from 11 residues. Germline CDR1 reads DFQATT; CDR2 reads SNEGSKA (reference sequence). The CDR3 nucleotides are TGCAGACCTAGCGCCCAAGATACGCAGTATTTT. It yields the protein CRPSAQDTQYF.

The chain uses TRBV11-2 and TRBJ1-2, with 7 bases identical to TRBD1. This CDR3 comprises 15 residues. Trimming at V came to 4 bases and at J to 2 bases, leaving 7 bases not matched to a gene. CDR1 and CDR2 (germline): SGHAT, FQNNGV. The CDR3 protein is CASSSHRDRNYGYTF. Here the CDR3 DNA reads TGTGCCAGCAGCTCCCACCGGGACAGAAACTATGGCTACACCTTC.

This clone was picked up one time. The gene calls are TRBV7-2 and TRBJ2-7; D may be TRBD2 (6 bases). The CDR3 is 14 residues long. V dropped 5 bases and J dropped 1 base, with 12 bases sitting between them. Germline assignment: CDR1 SGHTA and CDR2 FQGNSA. CDR3 coding DNA: TGTGCCAGCAGCATCGGGACTTTGTCCTACGAGCAGTACTTC. Protein: CASSIGTLSYEQYF. Drawing the rest from reference TRBV7-2 and TRBJ2-7, the complete variable domain is GAGVSQSPSNKVTEKGKDVELRCDPISGHTALYWYRQSLGQGLEFLIYFQGNSAPDKSGLPSDRFSAERTGGSVSTLTIQRTQQEDSAVYLCASSIGTLSYEQYFGPGTRLTVT.

The genes are TRBV5-6 and TRBJ2-3, with D maybe TRBD2 (5 bases). Germline V CDR1 and CDR2: SGHDT, YYEEEE. The CDR3 totals 14 residues. Between the trimmed V and J ends, which lost 2 bases and 6 bases, there was a span of 13 bases. CDR3 loop: CASSLGSGRDTQYF. The CDR3 nucleotides are TGTGCCAGCAGCTTAGGAAGCGGTCGGGATACGCAGTATTTT.

The chain uses TRBV7-9 and TRBJ2-7; D is ambiguous. Germline loops: CDR1 SEHNR, CDR2 FQNEAQ (reference sequence). This CDR3 is built from 13 residues. Trimming pared 2 bases from V and 5 bases from J, leaving 10 bases between. The CDR3 spells CASSLSRTDEQYF. The CDR3 region has the DNA TGTGCCAGCAGCTTATCCCGCACGGACGAGCAGTACTTC.

The CDR3, as DNA: TGTGCCACCAGTATGTTCCGGGACAGGGGGCAAGCTAATGAAAAACTGTTTTTT. It encodes CATSMFRDRGQANEKLFF. The chain links TRBV15 to TRBJ1-4; the match to TRBD1 covers 12 bases. Germline V gives CDR1 LNHNV, CDR2 YYDKDF (reference sequence). Losses at the gene ends were 6 bases for V and 3 bases for J; bases not matched to a gene: 11. This CDR3 contains 18 residues.